The rows below give T cell receptor beta chains drawn from one sample of a study of T cells in Graves' hyperthyroidism and ophthalmopathy. TCRdb fed the multiplex PCR reads into MiXCR, producing one record per CDR3 protein. The table records around 300,000 distinct CDR3 sequences, around 15% of them present only once. The sequencing sample was made of blood. These receptors were obtained from a woman in her thirties or forties with Graves' hyperthyroidism. CDR3s include the opening cysteine and the closing phenylalanine or tryptophan. The D gene is left open where the match is weak. Not all rows give a size; the values are once, few, many and, for expanded clones, a class.

j_call | d_call | cdr3_length | v_call | clone_size | cdr3_nt | cdr3_aa
TRBJ1-4 | NA | 14 | TRBV20-1 | many | TGCAGTGCTACGCGACAGGCGAGGGATGAAAAACTGTTTTTT | CSATRQARDEKLFF
TRBJ2-5 | NA | 19 | TRBV2 | many | TGTGCCAGCAGTTCCGCTCCTTTCACTAGCTCTTTAGGTCTTGAGACCCAGTACTTC | CASSSAPFTSSLGLETQYF
TRBJ1-2 | NA | 13 | TRBV18 | NA | TGTGCCAGCACCCCGGACAGACTCTATGGCTACACCTTC | CASTPDRLYGYTF
TRBJ2-1 | NA | 14 | TRBV12-3/TRBV12-4 | many | TGTGCCAGCAGTTTAGCGAGCTCCTACAATGAGCAGTTCTTC | CASSLASSYNEQFF
TRBJ2-2 | NA | 15 | TRBV3-1 | many | TGTGCCAGCAGCCAGCAGACTGGACCATCCGGGGAGCTGTTTTTT | CASSQQTGPSGELFF
TRBJ1-1 | NA | 15 | TRBV27 | many | TGTGCCAGCAGTCCCCCGGGCAGGGTAGGCACTGAAGCTTTCTTT | CASSPPGRVGTEAFF
TRBJ2-7 | NA | 12 | TRBV29-1 | many | TGCAGCGTTATGGCCAGTCGCTACGAGCAGTACTTC | CSVMASRYEQYF
TRBJ2-2 | NA | 13 | TRBV20-1 | many | TGCAGTGCTCAGGATCCGAACACCGGGGAGCTGTTTTTT | CSAQDPNTGELFF
TRBJ2-5 | NA | 14 | TRBV12-3/TRBV12-4 | many | TGTGCCAGCAGCCTGACAGGAGTCGACGAGACCCAGTACTTC | CASSLTGVDETQYF
TRBJ2-1 | TRBD2 | 15 | TRBV9 | many | TGTGCCAGCAGCGCAAGCGGGAGCCCCTACAATGAGCAGTTCTTC | CASSASGSPYNEQFF
TRBJ2-7 | NA | 16 | TRBV6-1 | many | TGTGCCAGCAGTGAGTCGGATGGGGGCTTCGTCTACGAGCAGTACTTC | CASSESDGGFVYEQYF
TRBJ2-7 | TRBD2 | 15 | TRBV10-3 | many | TGTGCCATCAGTGTTAGCGGGAGGGGTACCTACGAGCAGTACTTC | CAISVSGRGTYEQYF
TRBJ2-5 | NA | 14 | TRBV2 | many | TGTGCCAGCAGTGAAGGGACAGCCCAAGAGACCCAGTACTTC | CASSEGTAQETQYF
TRBJ1-2 | TRBD1 | 14 | TRBV5-1 | NA | TGCGCCAGCAGCCCGGACAGGGTTCACTATGGCTACACCTTC | CASSPDRVHYGYTF
TRBJ2-7 | TRBD2 | 15 | TRBV3-1 | many | TGTGCCAGCAGCCAAGGGACTAGCGGGAGCTACGAGCAGTACTTC | CASSQGTSGSYEQYF
TRBJ2-7 | TRBD2 | 19 | TRBV24-1 | many | TGTGCCACCATTCGAGCGGGAGGCCTCTTCCGACGGTTTCCCTACGAGCAGTACTTC | CATIRAGGLFRRFPYEQYF
TRBJ2-1 | NA | 12 | TRBV3-1 | NA | TGTGCCAGCAGCCAAGTAGGATATGAGCAGTTCTTC | CASSQVGYEQFF
TRBJ2-1 | NA | 17 | TRBV5-1 | NA | TGCGCCAGCAGCTTGGATTCGACGCGACCTCGTTACAATGAGCAGTTCTTC | CASSLDSTRPRYNEQFF
TRBJ2-7 | NA | 14 | TRBV6-6 | NA | TGTGCCAGCAGTTACTCTATGGGGGCCTACGAGCAGTACTTC | CASSYSMGAYEQYF
TRBJ1-4 | NA | 16 | TRBV5-6 | few | TGTGCCAGCAGCCCAGGGGTCGGGTCAACTAATGAAAAACTGTTTTTT | CASSPGVGSTNEKLFF
TRBJ1-1 | NA | 13 | TRBV7-3 | many | TGTGCCAGCAGTTCGGACCCGAACACTGAAGCTTTCTTT | CASSSDPNTEAFF
TRBJ2-2 | NA | 11 | TRBV29-1 | NA | TGCAGCGCCCTTGAGCGGGGGGAGCTGTTTTTT | CSALERGELFF
TRBJ2-7 | NA | 14 | TRBV2 | many | TGTGCCAGTGTTTCAGGGACTCGCCTATACGAGCAGTACTTC | CASVSGTRLYEQYF
TRBJ1-2 | NA | 13 | TRBV6-5 | many | TGTGCCAGCAGTTCTCCAGGTCTATATGGCTACACCTTC | CASSSPGLYGYTF
TRBJ2-1 | TRBD2 | 15 | TRBV6-1 | many | TGTGCCAGCATCCAGAGCGGGAGGGCCGACAATGAGCAGTTCTTC | CASIQSGRADNEQFF
TRBJ2-6 | TRBD1 | 16 | TRBV12-3/TRBV12-4 | few | TGTGCCAGCAGGGGACAGGGTAGCTCTGGGGCCAACGTCCTGACTTTC | CASRGQGSSGANVLTF
TRBJ2-3 | TRBD2 | 15 | TRBV2 | many | TGTGCCAGCAGGCGGACTAGCGGGAACACAGATACGCAGTATTTT | CASRRTSGNTDTQYF
TRBJ1-5 | TRBD1 | 14 | TRBV28 | many | TGTGCCAGCAGCTTGGACAGGAATTATCAGCCCCAGCATTTT | CASSLDRNYQPQHF
TRBJ2-6 | NA | 16 | TRBV5-5 | few | TGTGCCAGCAGCTTGGTTCCGGTACCTGGGGCCAACGTCCTGACTTTC | CASSLVPVPGANVLTF
TRBJ2-3 | TRBD2 | 14 | TRBV12-3/TRBV12-4 | many | TGTGCCAGCGGGAGGGCCCCTGGCACAGATACGCAGTATTTT | CASGRAPGTDTQYF
TRBJ2-2 | NA | 15 | TRBV20-1 | few | TGCAGTGCTAGTAAGGGGGTAGCCCTTCGCGGGGAGCTGTTTTTT | CSASKGVALRGELFF
TRBJ2-7 | NA | 17 | TRBV5-6 | many | TGTGCCAGCAGCCGACCAACAGGGCCCTCCGCTTCCTACGAGCAGTACTTC | CASSRPTGPSASYEQYF
TRBJ1-1 | NA | 14 | TRBV12-3/TRBV12-4 | many | TGTGCCAGCAGTGTGACCTGGGGCAAGACTGAAGCTTTCTTT | CASSVTWGKTEAFF
TRBJ2-3 | TRBD2 | 16 | TRBV27 | NA | TGTACCAGCAGTCACGCCGGGACTAGGCTTTCTGATACGCAGTATTTT | CTSSHAGTRLSDTQYF
TRBJ2-7 | NA | 14 | TRBV30 | many | TGTGCCTGGAGTGTAGGAGGACCCTCGGGGGAGCAGTACTTC | CAWSVGGPSGEQYF
TRBJ2-5 | NA | 13 | TRBV6-1 | NA | TGTGCCAGCAGTACAGGGTTCGGGGAGACCCAGTACTTC | CASSTGFGETQYF
TRBJ2-3 | TRBD2 | 15 | TRBV6-1 | many | TGTGCCAGCAGCATTACTAGCGGGAAGGCAGATACGCAGTATTTT | CASSITSGKADTQYF
TRBJ2-1 | NA | 13 | TRBV7-9 | NA | TGCGCCAGCAGCCAAAGGCACCTAGGAGAGCAGTTCTTC | CASSQRHLGEQFF
TRBJ1-1 | NA | 13 | TRBV10-3 | many | TGTGCCATCAGTACTCGGACGGACACTGAAGCTTTCTTT | CAISTRTDTEAFF
TRBJ2-7 | NA | 11 | TRBV12-3/TRBV12-4 | NA | TGTGCCAGCAGTTTTCGTCACGAGCAGTACTTC | CASSFRHEQYF
TRBJ1-5 | NA | 16 | TRBV28 | many | TGTGCCAGCAGTAATGACCCCGGACATAGCAATCAGCCCCAGCATTTT | CASSNDPGHSNQPQHF
TRBJ1-6 | TRBD1 | 16 | TRBV19 | NA | TGTGCCAGTAGTGCCGACCGGGACAGCAATAATTCACCCCTCCACTTT | CASSADRDSNNSPLHF
TRBJ1-5 | TRBD1 | 14 | TRBV15 | many | TGTGCCACCAGCGGACAGGGGCGGAATCAGCCCCAGCATTTT | CATSGQGRNQPQHF